This T cell receptor beta chain was identified in a study of cytomegalovirus exposure and HLA in healthy donors. Details on this clone: Its antigen is not identified.

Findings and caveats of the study: The HLA-A and HLA-B alleles of most subjects were reportedly predicted accurately from TCR beta sequences.

The study ran its PCR with 60 Vbeta and 13 Jbeta primers. Assay: immunoSEQ multiplex PCR; the TCRdb copy retains only in-frame clones and omits some. The table lists approximately 150,000 clones, approximately 84% of them singletons. Germline V lookup: CDR1 LGHNA, CDR2 YSLEER. With 1 base removed from V and 1 base from J, the gap between germline ends came to 7 bases. CDR3 length equals 15 residues. The TCR originated in a woman aged 40 to 55 in good health and CMV-seronegative. Sequences were obtained from PBMCs. The V and J genes are TRBV4-3 and TRBJ2-2, with no clear D. The CDR3 DNA sequence: TGCGCCAGCAGCCAAGGCGGCGGGAACACCGGGGAGCTGTTTTTT. It translates to CASSQGGGNTGELFF.